One and the same sample provided the 17 T cell receptor beta chains below, sequenced in a study of CD8+CD57+ T cells in acquired aplastic anemia. Genomic DNA, serving as template, underwent TCR beta VDJ and CDR3 profiling. MiXCR was run by TCRdb on the reads, yielding one entry per CDR3 protein. The repertoire holds fewer than 250,000 distinct CDR3 sequences, with about 53% as singletons. The material sequenced was sorted CD4+, CD8+, or CD8+CD57+ T cells (not recorded which) from PBMCs. All receptors come from a human donor in good health, serving as a control.

The table lists this clonotype with many counts. The CDR3, as DNA: TGTGCCAGCAGTACCCTCAGGGGGCCCTACGAGCAGTACTTC. Translating it yields CASSTLRGPYEQYF. This chain connects TRBV6-1 to TRBJ2-7; TRBD1 aligns across 8 bases. The CDR3 extends over 14 amino acids. V was pared by 5 bases and J by 2 bases, with 5 bases of the junction left unmatched. Germline CDR1 and CDR2: MNHNS and SASEGT.

This clonotype has only one observation. The chain links TRBV24-1 to TRBJ2-5; no reliable D call. CDR3 length: 12 residues. Germline V gene lookup returns CDR1 KGHDR and CDR2 SFDVKD. V was shortened by 0 bases and J by 5 bases, with 3 bases between the two germline ends. The CDR3 DNA sequence: TGTGCCACCAGTGATTTGGAGGAGACCCAGTACTTC. Translation gives CATSDLEETQYF.

This clonotype was counted a few times. The chain employs TRBV7-3 and TRBJ2-7, with 8 bases aligning to TRBD1. This CDR3 has 15 amino acids. Trimming removed 6 bases from V and 0 bases from J; junction bases left unmatched: 7. Germline lookup yields CDR1 SGHTA and CDR2 FQGTGA. DNA for the CDR3: TGTGCCAGCAGTTACGTGACAGGGGTCTCCTACGAGCAGTACTTC. Protein: CASSYVTGVSYEQYF.

This clonotype was detected many times. The rearrangement joins TRBV20-1 to TRBJ1-2, with TRBD1 as a possible D gene (6 bases). Germline CDR1 is DFQATT and CDR2 is SNEGSKA (reference sequence). This CDR3 is 16 amino acids long. Trimming left V 3 bases short and J 2 bases short, with 19 bases between. CDR3 nucleotides: TGCAGTGCTAGTTACAGGGAGGTCGGTACAAACTATGGCTACACCTTC. Its protein product is CSASYREVGTNYGYTF.

The chain links TRBV7-3 to TRBJ1-1; possible D gene TRBD1, 5 bases. This CDR3 is built from 16 residues. In germline, CDR1 is SGHTA, CDR2 FQGTGA. The V end lost 6 bases, the J end lost 4 bases, and 21 bases lay between the germline ends. The CDR3: CASSFPLGARGTEAFF. The CDR3 DNA reads as TGTGCCAGCAGTTTTCCTCTCGGGGCGCGGGGCACTGAAGCTTTCTTT.

In its sample, this clonotype was seen many times. One end of the junction fails to match germline, which may point to a read error. J is TRBJ2-7 and V is TRBV20-1; TRBD1 matches at 7 bases. The CDR3 sequence is 10 residues long. Germline V CDR1 and CDR2: DFQATT, SNEGSKA (reference sequence). Written as DNA, the CDR3 is TGTGGTGCACAGGGGTACGAGCAGTACTTC. This encodes CGAQGYEQYF.

In regard to this clonotype: The junction shows a germline mismatch at one end, possibly a read error. This chain joins TRBV25-1 and TRBJ1-2; D call uncertain. The CDR3 extends over 14 amino acids. Germline CDR1 is MGHDK and CDR2 is SYGVNS. CDR3 sequence: CASSYAHSGYSYTF. The CDR3 DNA follows: TGTGCCAGCAGTTACGCCCATTCGGGCTATAGCTACACCTTC.

The chain couples TRBV19 to TRBJ2-1; the match to TRBD2 covers 11 bases. The junction had 6 bases not matched to a gene; V was cut back by 3 bases and J by 8 bases. The CDR3 totals 15 residues. The germline V gene encodes CDR1 LNHDA and CDR2 SQIVND (reference sequence). The CDR3 region is CASSILAGGRYEQFF. Here the CDR3 DNA reads TGTGCCAGTAGTATTCTAGCGGGAGGTAGATATGAGCAGTTCTTC.

This clonotype was picked up many times. V gene TRBV18 combines with J gene TRBJ2-7; tentatively, D is TRBD1 (6 bases). V dropped 3 bases and J dropped 1 base, with 10 bases sitting between them. This CDR3 contains 14 residues. Germline V gene sequence: CDR1 KGHSH, CDR2 LQKENI. The CDR3 loop is CASSPVGQSYEQYF. In DNA form, the CDR3 reads TGTGCCAGCTCACCCGTCGGACAGTCCTACGAGCAGTACTTC.

This clonotype was seen at least ten times. This chain joins TRBV6-6 and TRBJ1-5; no reliable D call. CDR3 length equals 15 residues. Trimming took off 5 bases at V and 5 bases at J, with 16 bases between the two ends. CDR1 is MNHNY, CDR2 SVGAGI, per germline (reference sequence). This CDR3 reads CASSKHSAGDQPQHF. The CDR3 bases are TGTGCCAGCAGTAAACATAGTGCGGGAGATCAGCCCCAGCATTTT.

The chain links TRBV7-2 to TRBJ2-5; TRBD2 might be the D (5 bases). This CDR3 region has 14 residues. V gave up 3 bases and J gave up 1 base, with 9 bases separating them. Per germline, CDR1 SGHTA and CDR2 FQGNSA. CDR3 sequence: CASSLFGVQETQYF. In DNA form, the CDR3 reads TGTGCCAGCAGCTTGTTCGGGGTCCAAGAGACCCAGTACTTC.

This sequence joins TRBV19 and TRBJ2-1; D possibly uses TRBD1 or TRBD2 (6 bases each). The V gene lost 5 bases and the J gene lost 9 bases, with 11 bases spanning the gap. The CDR3 consists of 12 residues. Germline assignment: CDR1 LNHDA and CDR2 SQIVND (reference sequence). CDR3 sequence reads: CASSPQGLEQFF. In nucleotides, the CDR3 is TGTGCCAGTAGTCCACAGGGACTTGAGCAGTTCTTC.

This clonotype has more than one count but fewer than ten. A much larger clone differs by one base, so this may be a read error. The chain is built from TRBV9 and TRBJ1-5; TRBD1 might be the D (5 bases). CDR3 length: 12 amino acids. Per the germline V gene, CDR1 is SGDLS and CDR2 is YYNGEE. The CDR3 DNA is TGTGTCAGCAGCGTAGGGGAGGGGCCCCAGCATTTT. It codes for CVSSVGEGPQHF. Together with reference TRBV9 and TRBJ1-5, the CDR3 gives the full variable domain: DSGVTQTPKHLITATGQRVTLRCSPRSGDLSVYWYQQSLDQGLQFLIQYYNGEERAKGNILERFSAQQFPDLHSELNLSSLELGDSALYFCVSSVGEGPQHFGDGTRLSIL.

The chain has TRBV10-2 and TRBJ2-7; D is possibly TRBD1 or TRBD2 (5 bases each). The CDR3 length is 14 residues. Trimming removed 7 bases from V and 4 bases from J, with 17 bases in between. The germline gives CDR1 WSHSY, CDR2 SAAADI. The CDR3 sequence is CASNAGTRQYEQYF. Written as DNA, the CDR3 is TGCGCCAGCAACGCCGGGACGCGCCAATACGAGCAGTACTTC.

This clonotype appeared a single time. A much larger clone is a single base away; this may be a read error. V and J are TRBV6-1 and TRBJ1-1; D uncertain. The CDR3 spans 12 residues. Germline V gives CDR1 MNHNS, CDR2 SASEGT. This CDR3 reads CASSASNTEVFF. The CDR3 DNA reads as TGTGCCAGCTCGGCCTCGAACACTGAAGTTTTCTTT.

This clonotype was seen at least ten times. The CDR3 loop is CATVASSVGNQPQHF. The CDR3 DNA reads as TGTGCCACCGTAGCTAGCTCTGTCGGCAATCAGCCCCAGCATTTT. V and J are TRBV19 and TRBJ1-5; D remains unclear. The CDR3 covers 15 residues. The germline V gene has CDR1 LNHDA and CDR2 SQIVND (reference sequence). Trimming removed 10 bases at V and 2 bases at J, with 18 bases between.

A word on this clonotype: Germline is not matched at one junction end, which may reflect a read error. The chain carries TRBV10-2 and TRBJ2-7; 10 bases map to TRBD1. The CDR3 spans 14 residues. Germline values: CDR1 WSHSY, CDR2 SAAADI. The DNA of the CDR3 is TGTGCCAGCAGCCAGGGACAGGGGAGAGGCGAGCAGTACTTC. This translates into CASSQGQGRGEQYF.